Below are 13 T cell receptor beta chains sequenced from a single sample in a study of blood T cell repertoires in COVID-19 (TCRdb year 2020). Receptors were amplified or captured by the immunoSEQ multiplex PCR assay. TCRdb provides this immuneACCESS table in a form limited to in-frame rearrangements. Some clones are lacking; in checked studies, under half of them reflect an unresolved V gene, and why the rest are absent is not known. The sample table records roughly 160,000 clones; about 88% of these occur just once. 2.5% to 3% of the sample goes to the ten largest clones. Material: peripheral blood. These receptor sequences come from a woman older than 75 with COVID-19, enrolled during active disease.

This clone turned up a few times. The V gene is TRBV6-2 or TRBV6-3, the J gene TRBJ1-5, with 9 bases that match TRBD1. CDR1 is MNHEY, CDR2 SVGEGT, per germline. J was trimmed by 6 bases and V by 6 bases; bases with no gene match: 9. The CDR3 totals 15 residues. Here the CDR3 DNA reads TGTGCCAGCAGCTGGCGGACAGGGGCAAGTCAGCCCCAGCATTTT. This translates into CASSWRTGASQPQHF.

The sample holds one count of this clone. The J gene is TRBJ2-3, the V gene TRBV19; 11 positions agree with TRBD2. The V and J ends lost 5 bases and 4 bases, in that order; junction bases with no gene match: 8. This CDR3 has 16 residues. Germline V lookup: CDR1 LNHDA, CDR2 SQIVND (reference sequence). The CDR3 loop reads CASSGRTSGSPDTQYF. CDR3 in DNA: TGTGCCAGTAGTGGACGAACTAGCGGGAGTCCAGATACGCAGTATTTT.

This chain links TRBV7-2 with TRBJ1-1; TRBD1 might be the D (6 bases). This CDR3 comprises 14 residues. Between the trimmed V and J ends, which lost 8 bases and 5 bases, there was a span of 18 bases. CDR1 SGHTA and CDR2 FQGNSA come from the germline V gene. The CDR3 DNA follows: TGTGCCAGCTCTACTTACAGGGAAGGGACTGAAGCTTTCTTT. It translates to CASSTYREGTEAFF.

This sequence joins TRBV6-6 and TRBJ2-7, with TRBD1 identical over 8 bases. This CDR3 is 14 amino acids long. After removal of 6 bases from V and 2 bases from J, the junction contained 6 bases not matched to a gene. Germline loops: CDR1 MNHNY, CDR2 SVGAGI (reference sequence). CDR3 in DNA: TGTGCCAGCAGCCAGGACAGGGCCACCTACGAGCAGTACTTC. This codes for CASSQDRATYEQYF.

The chain is built from TRBV4-1 and TRBJ1-5; 7 nucleotides match TRBD1. Germline CDR1 reads MGHRA; CDR2 reads YSYEKL. The CDR3 contains 18 residues. Losses at the gene ends were 4 bases for V and 2 bases for J; bases not matched to a gene: 14. CDR3 in amino acids: CASSPQGTARRGNQPQHF. CDR3 bases: TGCGCCAGCAGCCCACAAGGGACAGCCCGACGAGGCAATCAGCCCCAGCATTTT.

The chain combines TRBV19 with TRBJ2-1; 8 nucleotides agree with TRBD2. The CDR3 spans 16 residues. The ends lost 5 bases at V and 2 bases at J; junction bases unmatched: 8. Germline CDR1 is LNHDA and CDR2 is SQIVND (reference sequence). CDR3 sequence reads: CASSSGLAGPYNEQFF. CDR3 nucleotides: TGTGCCAGTAGTTCCGGACTAGCTGGGCCCTACAATGAGCAGTTCTTC. Complete variable domain (other parts from reference TRBV19 and TRBJ2-1): DGGITQSPKYLFRKEGQNVTLSCEQNLNHDAMYWYRQDPGQGLRLIYYSQIVNDFQKGDIAEGYSVSREKKESFPLTVTSAQKNPTAFYLCASSSGLAGPYNEQFFGPGTRLTVL.

The CDR3 spells CASSLSGGDEQFF. As DNA, the CDR3 is TGTGCCAGCAGCTTGAGCGGGGGAGATGAGCAGTTCTTC. This rearrangement joins TRBV5-4 to TRBJ2-1; 8 bases line up with TRBD2. Germline-derived CDR1 and CDR2 are SGHNT and YYREEE (reference sequence). Trimming cost V 1 base and J 8 bases; bases outside gene matches: 2. The CDR3 sequence is 13 residues long. The full variable domain, in which reference TRBV5-4 and TRBJ2-1 provide the parts outside the CDR3, is ETGVTQSPTHLIKTRGQQVTLRCSSQSGHNTVSWYQQALGQGPQFIFQYYREEENGRGNFPPRFSGLQFPNYSSELNVNALELDDSALYLCASSLSGGDEQFFGPGTRLTVL.

The chain employs TRBV7-6 and TRBJ2-1; TRBD2 agrees at 13 bases. CDR1 is SGHVS and CDR2 is FNYEAQ in the germline V gene. This CDR3 contains 15 residues. V trimming: 5 bases; J trimming: 6 bases; junction bases outside the gene matches: 4. In DNA, the CDR3 is TGTGCCAGCAGCGAGGGACTAGCGGGGACCAATGAGCAGTTCTTC. The encoded protein is CASSEGLAGTNEQFF.

The chain links TRBV19 to TRBJ2-3, with D maybe TRBD2 (6 bases). Between the trimmed V and J ends, which lost 4 bases and 0 bases, there was a span of 8 bases. This CDR3 region has 14 residues. Germline V lookup: CDR1 LNHDA, CDR2 SQIVND (reference sequence). The CDR3 DNA sequence: TGTGCCAGTAGTACCCTAGCGAGCACAGATACGCAGTATTTT. Amino acids: CASSTLASTDTQYF.

This chain links TRBV3-1 (or the pseudogene TRBV3-2) with TRBJ1-2; TRBD1 agrees at 7 bases. Germline loops: CDR1 LGHDT, CDR2 YNNKEL (reference sequence). CDR3 length: 14 amino acids. Unmatched junction bases numbered 8, after V lost 2 bases and J lost 8 bases. CDR3 region: CASSQRGLGQGYTF. The CDR3 nucleotides read TGTGCCAGCAGCCAAAGGGGGCTGGGACAGGGCTACACCTTC.

V and J are TRBV27 and TRBJ2-3; 14 nucleotides match TRBD2. CDR3 length: 19 amino acids. The V segment lost 2 bases and the J segment 3 bases; nucleotides outside the gene matches: 10. The germline V gene has CDR1 MNHEY and CDR2 SMNVEV (reference sequence). The CDR3 sequence: CASSLSSGTSGSLTDTQYF. CDR3 DNA: TGTGCCAGCAGTTTAAGTTCCGGGACTAGCGGGAGCTTAACAGATACGCAGTATTTT.

CDR3 region: CASSSSGGELFF. The CDR3 coding sequence is TGTGCCAGCAGCTCATCGGGCGGGGAGCTGTTTTTT. This sequence joins TRBV7-9 and TRBJ2-2; D remains ambiguous. The CDR3 sequence is 12 residues long. Germline CDR1 is SEHNR and CDR2 is FQNEAQ (reference sequence). The V gene lost 4 bases and the J gene lost 7 bases, with 7 bases spanning the gap.

The chain recombines TRBV19 with TRBJ2-4; D gene unclear. Trimming took off 5 bases at V and 1 base at J, with 18 bases between the two ends. Looked up from germline, CDR1 is LNHDA and CDR2 is SQIVND (reference sequence). The CDR3 length is 17 residues. CDR3 in amino acids: CASSAFLVRVAKNIQYF. CDR3 sequence (DNA): TGTGCCAGTAGTGCGTTTCTTGTTCGGGTGGCCAAAAACATTCAGTACTTC.